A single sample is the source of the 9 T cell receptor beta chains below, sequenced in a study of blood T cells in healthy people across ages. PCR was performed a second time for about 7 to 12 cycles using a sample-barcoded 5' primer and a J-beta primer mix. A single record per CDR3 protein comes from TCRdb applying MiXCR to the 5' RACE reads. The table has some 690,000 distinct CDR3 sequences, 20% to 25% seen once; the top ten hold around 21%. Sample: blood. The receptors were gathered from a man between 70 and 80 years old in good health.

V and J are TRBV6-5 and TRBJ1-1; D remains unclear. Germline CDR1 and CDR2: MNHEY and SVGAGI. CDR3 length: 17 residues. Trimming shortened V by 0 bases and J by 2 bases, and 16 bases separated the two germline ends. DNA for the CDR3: TGTGCCAGCAGTTACTCGATCTACGGGGATACCAACACTGAAGCTTTCTTT. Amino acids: CASSYSIYGDTNTEAFF.

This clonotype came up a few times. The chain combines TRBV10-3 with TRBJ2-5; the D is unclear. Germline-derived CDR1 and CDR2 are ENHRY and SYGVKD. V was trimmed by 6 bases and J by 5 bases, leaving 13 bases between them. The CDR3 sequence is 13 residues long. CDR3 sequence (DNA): TGTGCCATCAGGATGGTTCGTCCGGAGACCCAGTACTTC. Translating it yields CAIRMVRPETQYF.

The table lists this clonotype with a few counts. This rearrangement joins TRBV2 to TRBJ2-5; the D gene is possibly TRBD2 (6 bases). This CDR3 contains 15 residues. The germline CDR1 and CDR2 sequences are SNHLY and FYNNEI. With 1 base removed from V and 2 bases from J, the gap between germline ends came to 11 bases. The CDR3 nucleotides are TGTGCCAGCAGTGAAGTAGCGGTTAAACAAGAGACCCAGTACTTC. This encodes CASSEVAVKQETQYF.

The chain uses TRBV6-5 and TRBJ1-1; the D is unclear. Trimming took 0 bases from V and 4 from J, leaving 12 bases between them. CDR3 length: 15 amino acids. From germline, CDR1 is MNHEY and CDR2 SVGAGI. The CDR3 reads CASSYSFWDTTEAFF. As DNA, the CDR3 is TGTGCCAGCAGTTACTCGTTCTGGGATACCACTGAAGCTTTCTTT.

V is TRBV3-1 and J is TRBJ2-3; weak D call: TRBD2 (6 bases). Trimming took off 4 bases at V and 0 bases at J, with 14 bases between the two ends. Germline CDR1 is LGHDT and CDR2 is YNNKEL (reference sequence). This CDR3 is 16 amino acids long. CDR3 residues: CASSRPSVSSTDTQYF. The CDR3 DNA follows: TGTGCCAGCAGCCGACCTAGCGTCAGTAGCACAGATACGCAGTATTTT.

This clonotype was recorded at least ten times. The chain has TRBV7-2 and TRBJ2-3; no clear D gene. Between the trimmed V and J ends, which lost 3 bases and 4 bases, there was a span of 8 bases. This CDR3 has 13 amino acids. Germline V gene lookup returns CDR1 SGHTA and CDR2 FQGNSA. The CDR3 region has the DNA TGTGCCAGCAGCTTCAATGCCGCAGATACGCAGTATTTT. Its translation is CASSFNAADTQYF.

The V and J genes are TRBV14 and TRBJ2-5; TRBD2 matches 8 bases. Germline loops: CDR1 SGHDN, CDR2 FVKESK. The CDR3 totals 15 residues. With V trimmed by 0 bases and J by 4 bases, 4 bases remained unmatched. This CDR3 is CASSQDGLAGETQYF. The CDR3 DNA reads TGTGCCAGCAGCCAAGATGGGCTAGCGGGAGAGACCCAGTACTTC.

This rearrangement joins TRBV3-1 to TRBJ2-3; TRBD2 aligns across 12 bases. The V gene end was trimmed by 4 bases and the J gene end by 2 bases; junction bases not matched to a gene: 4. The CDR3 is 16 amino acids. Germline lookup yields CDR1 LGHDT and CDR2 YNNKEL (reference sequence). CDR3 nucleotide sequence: TGTGCCAGCAGCCGACTAGCGGGAGAGATCACAGATACGCAGTATTTT. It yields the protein CASSRLAGEITDTQYF.

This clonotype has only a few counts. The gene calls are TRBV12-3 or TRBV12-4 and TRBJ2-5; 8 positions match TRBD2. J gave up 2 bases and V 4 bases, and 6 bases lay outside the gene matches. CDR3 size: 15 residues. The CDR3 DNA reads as TGTGCCAGCAGTTCCCTAGGCGGGGGGCAAGAGACCCAGTACTTC. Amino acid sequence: CASSSLGGGQETQYF.